Presented here are 26 T cell receptor beta chains from one specimen sequenced in a study of OX40 agonist ivuxolimab in advanced cancers. Measured with immunoSEQ multiplex PCR; TCRdb has only the in-frame clones, and not every one. The sample records around 76,000 clones, around 92% being singletons. The sequencing here drew on CD4+ or CD8+ T cells sorted from blood, taken in a trial of the OX40 agonist ivuxolimab. The receptors come from an adult with an advanced solid tumor such as melanoma, head and neck, liver or kidney cancer.

The chain recombines TRBV6-1 with TRBJ2-7; possibly TRBD1 or TRBD2 for D (5 bases each). The germline V gene has CDR1 MNHNS and CDR2 SASEGT. The ends were cut back, 8 bases at V and 0 bases at J, with 14 bases in the middle. The CDR3 spans 14 residues. Written as DNA, the CDR3 is TGTGCCAGCGCCGGGACGCAAACCTCCTACGAGCAGTACTTC. Translating gives CASAGTQTSYEQYF.

This chain uses TRBV6-5 with TRBJ2-5; 9 bases map to TRBD1. V was pared by 6 bases and J by 5 bases, with 4 bases of the junction left unmatched. The CDR3 runs 13 residues. Germline V CDR1 and CDR2: MNHEY, SVGAGI. CDR3 in amino acids: CASSRDRAETQYF. CDR3 in DNA: TGTGCCAGCAGCCGGGACAGGGCGGAGACCCAGTACTTC.

The CDR3 sequence: CASSKSGGGSPDTQYF. The CDR3 nucleotides read TGTGCCAGTAGTAAGAGTGGCGGGGGATCGCCAGATACGCAGTATTTT. The genes are TRBV19 and TRBJ2-3, with 7 bases that match TRBD2. Looked up from germline, CDR1 is LNHDA and CDR2 is SQIVND (reference sequence). CDR3 length equals 16 residues. V lost 4 bases and J lost 4; bases outside the gene matches: 11.

The chain couples TRBV28 to TRBJ1-1, with D unclear. Germline V lookup: CDR1 MDHEN, CDR2 SYDVKM. V lost 6 bases to trimming and J lost 6 bases, with 17 bases between them. The CDR3 has 14 residues. DNA for the CDR3: TGTGCCAGCAGATCGACCCCTGAGGGCCCTGAAGCTTTCTTT. Translating gives CASRSTPEGPEAFF.

This chain connects TRBV2 to TRBJ2-7, with 12 positions matching TRBD1. Germline-derived CDR1 and CDR2 are SNHLY and FYNNEI. V shed 6 bases and J 5 bases; nucleotides not matched to a gene: 8. The CDR3 covers 15 residues. The CDR3 DNA reads TGTGCCAGCAGAACCCCCGGGACAGGGGGCAACGAGCAGTACTTC. Protein: CASRTPGTGGNEQYF.

V and J are TRBV5-1 and TRBJ2-5; 9 nucleotides align to TRBD1. The junction had 10 bases not matched to a gene; V was cut back by 5 bases and J by 5 bases. This CDR3 spans 15 amino acids. Looked up from germline, CDR1 is SGHRS and CDR2 is YFSETQ. CDR3 sequence reads: CASRLRTGAWETQYF. Written as DNA, the CDR3 is TGCGCCAGCAGACTCAGGACAGGGGCTTGGGAGACCCAGTACTTC.

This rearrangement joins TRBV9 to TRBJ2-5; a weak D match, TRBD2 (6 bases). CDR1 is SGDLS, CDR2 YYNGEE, per germline. This CDR3 has 15 residues. Trimming removed 0 bases at V and 0 bases at J, with 9 bases between. CDR3 in DNA: TGTGCCAGCAGCGTAGCTGGGGACTACCAAGAGACCCAGTACTTC. The encoded protein is CASSVAGDYQETQYF.

This chain links TRBV10-2 with TRBJ2-1; 8 bases fit TRBD1. This CDR3 spans 15 amino acids. Germline-derived CDR1 and CDR2 are WSHSY and SAAADI. Trimming at V came to 6 bases and at J to 4 bases, leaving 8 bases not matched to a gene. CDR3 region: CASRWDRSSYNEQFF. In DNA form, the CDR3 reads TGCGCCAGCAGATGGGACAGGTCTTCATACAATGAGCAGTTCTTC.

The chain carries TRBV2 and TRBJ1-5; D is ambiguous. There are 12 residues in the CDR3. Germline assignment: CDR1 SNHLY and CDR2 FYNNEI. Trimming left V 9 bases short and J 4 bases short, with 10 bases between. DNA of the CDR3: TGTGCCAGTTCGATCGTTAATCAGCCCCAGCATTTT. It is translated as CASSIVNQPQHF. The entire variable domain, with the rest obtained from reference TRBV2 and TRBJ1-5, is as follows: EPEVTQTPSHQVTQMGQEVILRCVPISNHLYFYWYRQILGQKVEFLVSFYNNEISEKSEIFDDQFSVERPDGSNFTLKIRSTKLEDSAMYFCASSIVNQPQHFGDGTRLSIL.

Note on this clone: Other nucleotide sequences from this sample produce the same CDR3. DNA of the CDR3: TGTGCCGGATCCGATTCGGGCGGGGGGCAGCCCCAGCATTTT. Its translation is CAGSDSGGGQPQHF. The chain is built from TRBV6-1 and TRBJ1-5; D is perhaps TRBD1 (5 bases). This CDR3 comprises 14 residues. V was clipped by 11 bases and J by 7 bases, with 21 bases between them. The V gene's germline CDR1 is MNHNS and CDR2 SASEGT.

This clone was observed a few times. This rearrangement joins TRBV5-4 to TRBJ1-6; a weak D match, TRBD1 (5 bases). Deletions cut 2 bases from V and 9 bases from J, with 12 bases between. Germline V lookup: CDR1 SGHNT, CDR2 YYREEE (reference sequence). The CDR3 runs to 14 residues. In DNA form, the CDR3 reads TGTGCCAGCAGCTTTCCGGGACTGGGTTCACCCCTCCACTTT. This encodes CASSFPGLGSPLHF.

V gene TRBV5-5 combines with J gene TRBJ1-3; D is uncertain. CDR1 SGHKS and CDR2 YYEKEE come from the germline V gene (reference sequence). V shed 0 bases and J shed 3 bases, with 10 bases lying between them. The CDR3 consists of 15 residues. The CDR3 protein is CASSLVIQFGNTIYF. DNA of the CDR3: TGTGCCAGCAGCTTGGTGATACAGTTTGGAAACACCATATATTTT.

CDR3 region: CASPSRNTGELFF. CDR3 in DNA: TGTGCCAGCCCCTCCCGGAACACCGGGGAGCTGTTTTTT. V usage is TRBV28 and J usage is TRBJ2-2; D is unresolved. Germline CDR1 and CDR2: MDHEN and SYDVKM. Between the trimmed V and J ends, which lost 8 bases and 1 base, there was a span of 8 bases. This CDR3 is 13 amino acids long.

This clone was detected only once. The J gene is TRBJ2-7, the V gene TRBV10-3; tentatively, D is TRBD2 (5 bases). The CDR3 is 14 residues long. Per the germline V gene, CDR1 is ENHRY and CDR2 is SYGVKD. Trimming removed 4 bases from V and 0 bases from J, with 10 bases in between. CDR3 protein: CAISALANSYEQYF. CDR3 nucleotide sequence: TGTGCCATCAGTGCGTTAGCGAACTCCTACGAGCAGTACTTC.

J is TRBJ2-7 and V is TRBV10-3, with 10 bases fitting TRBD1. CDR3 length: 13 amino acids. Germline-derived CDR1 and CDR2 are ENHRY and SYGVKD. Losses at the gene ends were 4 bases for V and 7 bases for J; bases not matched to a gene: 4. The CDR3 loop reads CAISGQGAEEQYF. The CDR3 nucleotides read TGTGCCATCAGTGGACAGGGGGCGGAGGAGCAGTACTTC.

CDR3 in amino acids: CASSFGPTEAFF. CDR3 nucleotide sequence: TGCGCCAGCAGCTTCGGCCCCACTGAAGCTTTCTTT. This chain connects TRBV5-1 to TRBJ1-1; D call uncertain. The V end was cut by 2 bases, the J end by 4 bases, with 6 bases between. Per germline, CDR1 SGHRS and CDR2 YFSETQ. This CDR3 spans 12 amino acids.

The chain has TRBV4-1 and TRBJ2-3; 9 nucleotides agree with TRBD2. The CDR3 spans 19 residues. The J segment lost 2 bases and the V segment lost 0 bases, leaving 12 bases of the junction unmatched. CDR1 is MGHRA and CDR2 is YSYEKL in the germline V gene. The DNA of the CDR3 is TGCGCCAGCAGCCAAGAAATACAGCGGGGGGATGATTTCACAGATACGCAGTATTTT. Encoded protein: CASSQEIQRGDDFTDTQYF.

The chain links TRBV28 to TRBJ2-6; D is ambiguous. Germline V CDR1 and CDR2: MDHEN, SYDVKM. The V end was cut by 6 bases, the J end by 3 bases, with 12 bases between. The CDR3 runs 15 residues. CDR3 sequence: CASSSPGIGANVLTF. In DNA form, the CDR3 reads TGTGCCAGCAGCAGCCCGGGTATTGGGGCCAACGTCCTGACTTTC.

This chain links TRBV5-1 with TRBJ1-4; 7 positions match TRBD1. J lost 5 bases, V lost 3 bases, and 7 bases had no gene match. CDR3 size: 15 residues. Germline lookup yields CDR1 SGHRS and CDR2 YFSETQ. For the CDR3, the DNA is TGCGCCAGCAGCTACTCCGGGACAGAAAATGAAAAACTGTTTTTT. Its translation is CASSYSGTENEKLFF.

This clone was picked up a small number of times. J is TRBJ1-5 and V is TRBV19; D remains ambiguous. This CDR3 has 14 residues. Trimming took 0 bases from V and 7 from J, leaving 10 bases between them. Germline CDR1 reads LNHDA; CDR2 reads SQIVND (reference sequence). This chain's CDR3 is CASSIDIAGQPQHF. The CDR3 DNA is TGTGCCAGTAGTATAGATATAGCGGGCCAGCCCCAGCATTTT.

The chain employs TRBV2 and TRBJ1-2; D gene ambiguous. The CDR3 loop spans 13 amino acids. V was trimmed by 9 bases and J by 10 bases, leaving 21 bases between them. In germline, CDR1 is SNHLY, CDR2 FYNNEI. The CDR3 sequence is CASRSLLVLSYTF. CDR3 sequence (DNA): TGTGCCAGTCGGTCCCTTCTTGTCCTTTCCTACACCTTC.

This chain uses TRBV19 with TRBJ2-3; D may correspond to TRBD1 or TRBD2 (6 bases each). Germline-derived CDR1 and CDR2 are LNHDA and SQIVND (reference sequence). This CDR3 has 16 amino acids. The germline V and J ends were trimmed by 5 bases and 1 base, with 16 bases remaining between them. The CDR3 bases are TGTGCCAGTAGTTTCAGGAGGGGGGCCGGCACAGATACGCAGTATTTT. It yields the protein CASSFRRGAGTDTQYF.

The chain recombines TRBV5-5 with TRBJ2-7, with TRBD1 identical over 7 bases. V gave up 3 bases and J gave up 7 bases; unmatched junction bases: 10. CDR3 length: 14 amino acids. Germline CDR1 and CDR2: SGHKS and YYEKEE (reference sequence). The CDR3 DNA sequence: TGTGCCAGCAGCTCCCGGGACAGCCGTGCGGAGCAGTACTTC. Translated, it gives CASSSRDSRAEQYF.

This clone was picked up one time. The V gene is TRBV18, the J gene TRBJ1-2, with TRBD1 identical over 12 bases. The CDR3 extends over 17 amino acids. The germline V gene encodes CDR1 KGHSH and CDR2 LQKENI. After removal of 6 bases from V and 6 bases from J, the junction contained 14 bases not matched to a gene. The CDR3 loop reads CASSRQGTGGPGNGYTF. The CDR3 coding sequence is TGTGCCAGCTCCCGGCAGGGGACAGGGGGCCCGGGGAATGGCTACACCTTC.

The rearrangement links TRBV4-1 to TRBJ2-5; 7 nucleotides agree with TRBD1. Germline lookup yields CDR1 MGHRA and CDR2 YSYEKL. This CDR3 has 18 residues. V was clipped by 4 bases and J by 5 bases; unmatched bases: 19. CDR3 bases: TGCGCCAGCAGCCCCGGTCGGTATATAAGGGGGCCAAGCGAGACCCAGTACTTC. Encoded protein: CASSPGRYIRGPSETQYF.

On this clone itself: This specimen includes other DNA sequences encoding the same CDR3. The chain has TRBV28 and TRBJ1-2; 8 bases are shared with TRBD1. Looked up from germline, CDR1 is MDHEN and CDR2 is SYDVKM. The CDR3 runs to 14 residues. After removal of 3 bases from V and 8 bases from J, the junction contained 8 bases not matched to a gene. Here the CDR3 DNA reads TGTGCCAGCAGTTTCAGGGTGACAGGGGACGGCTACACCTTC. It encodes CASSFRVTGDGYTF.